The 11 T cell receptor beta chains below were found in one sample sequenced in a study of blood T cell repertoires in COVID-19. Method: immunoSEQ multiplex PCR; TCRdb's copy keeps in-frame clones and lacks some. The sample has some 170,000 clones; more than 70% are singletons. The specimen sequenced was PBMCs or T cells enriched from blood (not recorded which). These receptors came from a man aged 40-55 years who had recovered from COVID-19.

This clone is labeled medium-sized. This chain links TRBV6-5 with TRBJ1-3; perhaps TRBD1 as D (6 bases). Germline CDR1 reads MNHEY; CDR2 reads SVGAGI. Trimming left V 4 bases short and J 2 bases short, with 9 bases between. This CDR3 has 14 residues. CDR3 sequence: CASSFTGTGNTIYF. CDR3 nucleotides: TGTGCCAGCAGTTTCACAGGGACTGGAAACACCATATATTTT.

The chain employs TRBV3-1 (or the pseudogene TRBV3-2) and TRBJ1-2; D gene uncertain. The CDR3 runs 13 residues. Per the germline V gene, CDR1 is LGHDT and CDR2 is YNNKEL (reference sequence). Trimming shortened V by 3 bases and J by 8 bases, and 13 bases separated the two germline ends. The CDR3 is CASSQEDTLGYTF. In DNA, the CDR3 is TGTGCCAGCAGCCAGGAGGATACTTTGGGCTACACCTTC.

The chain joins TRBV7-2 to TRBJ2-7; a possible D gene is TRBD2 (6 bases). The CDR3 has 12 amino acids. The ends were cut back, 1 base at V and 11 bases at J, with 12 bases in the middle. Germline lookup yields CDR1 SGHTA and CDR2 FQGNSA. DNA for the CDR3: TGTGCCAGCAGCTTAGTTGGGATAGCGGAGTACGTC. This codes for CASSLVGIAEYV.

V usage is TRBV4-1 and J usage is TRBJ1-5, with 7 bases lining up with TRBD1. Unmatched junction bases numbered 3, after V lost 8 bases and J lost 5 bases. This CDR3 spans 12 amino acids. Germline-derived CDR1 and CDR2 are MGHRA and YSYEKL. CDR3 sequence (DNA): TGCGCCAGCGACAGGGACCATCAGCCCCAGCATTTT. Translated: CASDRDHQPQHF.

V is TRBV19 and J is TRBJ2-1; no clear D. The CDR3 has 14 amino acids. Germline loops: CDR1 LNHDA, CDR2 SQIVND (reference sequence). Trimming stripped 6 bases from V and 7 bases from J, with 16 bases between. CDR3 residues: CASRSMFGTNEQFF. In DNA form, the CDR3 reads TGTGCCAGTAGGTCCATGTTCGGTACGAATGAGCAGTTCTTC.

The rearrangement links TRBV25-1 to TRBJ2-1; the D gene is possibly TRBD2 (6 bases). This CDR3 comprises 12 residues. Germline V lookup: CDR1 MGHDK, CDR2 SYGVNS. V lost 5 bases and J 6 bases, leaving 8 bases between the germline ends. CDR3 sequence reads: CASSRGGNEQFF. The CDR3 nucleotides are TGTGCCAGCAGTAGGGGAGGCAATGAGCAGTTCTTC.

V is TRBV6-5 and J is TRBJ1-2; D gene ambiguous. The CDR3 sequence is 14 residues long. Germline CDR1 and CDR2: MNHEY and SVGAGI. The V and J ends lost 5 bases and 3 bases respectively, with 13 bases between them. The DNA of the CDR3 is TGTGCCAGCAGTCGTACTTCCCTCGACTATGGCTACACCTTC. It codes for CASSRTSLDYGYTF.

This clone was counted once. The chain recombines TRBV6-6 with TRBJ1-2, with 9 bases identical to TRBD1. The V gene's germline CDR1 is MNHNY and CDR2 SVGAGI (reference sequence). V lost 8 bases, J lost 3 bases, and 10 bases stayed unmatched. CDR3 length: 15 residues. CDR3 sequence: CASFRGTGPYYGYTF. CDR3 sequence (DNA): TGTGCCAGCTTCCGCGGGACAGGGCCGTACTATGGCTACACCTTC.

The V and J genes are TRBV9 and TRBJ2-1, with 13 bases that match TRBD2. Germline CDR1 is SGDLS and CDR2 is YYNGEE. The CDR3 spans 15 residues. J was trimmed by 12 bases and V by 0 bases; bases with no gene match: 6. The CDR3 protein is CASSVVGTSGAGQFF. CDR3 nucleotides: TGTGCCAGCAGCGTAGTGGGGACTAGCGGGGCAGGGCAGTTCTTC.

CDR3 DNA sequence: TGTGCCAGCAGCGTAGTGTCAGGGGTGGGAAATGAGCAGTTCTTC. Protein product: CASSVVSGVGNEQFF. The V and J genes are TRBV9 and TRBJ2-1; a possible D gene is TRBD1 (6 bases). Germline assignment: CDR1 SGDLS and CDR2 YYNGEE. V gave up 0 bases and J gave up 7 bases, with 14 bases separating them. CDR3 length: 15 residues.

The chain uses TRBV23-1 and TRBJ1-5; D is uncertain. TRBV23-1 is an ORF; its function is uncertain. The CDR3 contains 15 residues. Trimming cost V 0 bases and J 2 bases, with 8 bases left between them. CDR3 nucleotide sequence: TGCGCCAGCAGTCAATCCCCATGCGGCAATCAGCCCCAGCATTTT. This sequence encodes CASSQSPCGNQPQHF.